This is a list of T cell receptor beta chains from one sample in a study of response to subunit inactivated influenza vaccine. From the RT-PCR reads, TCRdb called clonotypes with MiXCR, one entry per CDR3 protein. Here the sample spans approximately 570,000 distinct CDR3 sequences, less than 10% being singletons. The material was PBMCs from blood, obtained roughly 24 months after vaccination. The receptors stem from a man aged 45 to 70 who received an inactivated influenza vaccine. Both conserved end residues are part of each CDR3. D genes are given only for firm matches. Clone size is given for some rows only: seen once, a few or many times, or a class if the clone is expanded.

j_call v_call clone_size d_call cdr3_nt cdr3_aa
TRBJ2-1 TRBV5-1 . TRBD2 TGCGCCAGCAGGACTAGCGGAGGAACTAATGAGCAGTTCTTC CASRTSGGTNEQFF
TRBJ2-7 TRBV27 . . TGTGCCAGCAGTTTATATAGCGATACCTACGAGCAGTACTTC CASSLYSDTYEQYF
TRBJ2-1 TRBV6-1 . TRBD1 TGTGCCAGCAGGCGACAGGGCTCCAATGAGCAGTTCTTC CASRRQGSNEQFF
TRBJ2-2 TRBV27 . . TGTGCCAGCACTCCCGCAGGGGTGAACACCGGGGAGCTGTTTTTT CASTPAGVNTGELFF
TRBJ2-5 TRBV28 . . TGTGCCAGCAGTTTACGGTTGTCGGAGACCCAGTACTTC CASSLRLSETQYF
TRBJ2-7 TRBV29-1 . TRBD1 TGCAGCGTCCAATATTGGGACAGGGATGGCTACGAGCAGTACTTC CSVQYWDRDGYEQYF
TRBJ2-3 TRBV29-1 few TRBD1 TGCAGCGGGACAGGGGATCCAGATACGCAGTATTTT CSGTGDPDTQYF
TRBJ1-4 TRBV20-1 many . TGCAGTGCTGGGCGGGGTGGCGTCAGGGGTGAAAAACTGTTTTTT CSAGRGGVRGEKLFF
TRBJ1-5 TRBV19 many . TGTGCCAGTAGTATTGAGGGGCATAGCAATCAGCCCCAGCATTTT CASSIEGHSNQPQHF
TRBJ2-3 TRBV3-1 . TRBD1 TGTGCCAGCAGACGGACAGGGGGCCTCACAGATACGCAGTATTTT CASRRTGGLTDTQYF
TRBJ2-7 TRBV7-2 few . TGTGCCAGCAGCTTAGCGGGGACTCTCACGAACTACGAGCAGTACTTC CASSLAGTLTNYEQYF
TRBJ2-4 TRBV15 . TRBD1 TGTGCCACCAGCAGAGTCCCCCGGGACAGAGAGAATAACATTCAGTACTTC CATSRVPRDRENNIQYF
TRBJ2-6 TRBV20-1 few . TGCAGTGCTAGTGCTCGGGACACATACTTCTCTGGGGCCAACGTCCTGACTTTC CSASARDTYFSGANVLTF
TRBJ2-1 TRBV7-2 many TRBD2 TGTGCCAGCAGCTTAGCCAACCGGGGACTAGCGGAATTCACGTACAATGAGCAGTTCTTC CASSLANRGLAEFTYNEQFF
TRBJ2-1 TRBV7-2 few . TGTGCCAGCAGCAGGCCTAGCTCCTACAATGAGCAGTTCTTC CASSRPSSYNEQFF
TRBJ2-3 TRBV5-1 . TRBD1 TGCGCCAGCAGCATACAGGGGGCAACAGATACGCAGTATTTT CASSIQGATDTQYF
TRBJ2-3 TRBV5-1 few . TGCGCCAGCAGCTTGCGGCAGATCACAGATACGCAGTATTTT CASSLRQITDTQYF
TRBJ2-7 TRBV3-1 few TRBD2 TGTGCCAGCAGCCAAGGGACTAGCGGAATCTCCTACGAGCAGTACTTC CASSQGTSGISYEQYF
TRBJ1-4 TRBV20-1 . . TGCAGTGCTAGTTGGAAGGGACGGATTAATGAAAAACTGTTTTTT CSASWKGRINEKLFF
TRBJ1-2 TRBV12-3/TRBV12-4 few . TGTGCCAGCAGTGCGGGGGGATCGAACTATGGCTACACCTTC CASSAGGSNYGYTF
TRBJ2-5 TRBV7-9 many . TGTGCCAGCAGCCCCGTTGGGAGGGAGACCCAGTACTTC CASSPVGRETQYF
TRBJ2-1 TRBV7-2 few TRBD2 TGTGCCAGCAGCTTTGGCGGGAGCGCCTACAATGAGCAGTTCTTC CASSFGGSAYNEQFF
TRBJ2-7 TRBV9 . . TGTGCCAGCAGCCCCCGGGGGGGCGGGACAGCCTACGAGCAGTACTTC CASSPRGGGTAYEQYF
TRBJ2-3 TRBV12-3/TRBV12-4 once TRBD1 TGTGCCAGCAGTTTAGCTCGTACAGGGGACCCAGGGTTTGATACGCAGTATTTT CASSLARTGDPGFDTQYF
TRBJ2-5 TRBV12-3/TRBV12-4 many . TGTGCCAGCAGTCATACAGGGAACGGGAAAGAGACCCAGTACTTC CASSHTGNGKETQYF
TRBJ2-7 TRBV7-2 . . TGTGCCAGCAGCCAAGGCTTGATGACCCACGAGCAGTACTTC CASSQGLMTHEQYF
TRBJ1-3 TRBV5-1 . . TGCGCCAGCAGCTTGGCCGGCAGTTTCTCTGGAAACACCATATATTTT CASSLAGSFSGNTIYF
TRBJ2-1 TRBV24-1 . TRBD2 TGTGCCACCAGTTTAGCCGGGAGGGGGTACAATGAGCAGTTCTTC CATSLAGRGYNEQFF
TRBJ2-7 TRBV5-1 few TRBD1 TGCGCCAGCAGCGCTCTCCCGGGACAGTACGAGCAGTACTTC CASSALPGQYEQYF
TRBJ2-5 TRBV24-1 many TRBD1 TGTGCCACCAGTGACACGGCGGGACAGGGTGGCCAAGAGACCCAGTACTTC CATSDTAGQGGQETQYF
TRBJ2-7 TRBV5-4 . . TGTGCCAGCAGTCCGGAAGACAGCTACGAGCAGTACTTC CASSPEDSYEQYF
TRBJ1-1 TRBV7-9 . . TGTGCCAGCAGCTTAGGGCCGGCGGGGCACACTGAAGCTTTCTTT CASSLGPAGHTEAFF
TRBJ1-3 TRBV6-5 many . TGTGCCAGCAGTTACACCACGAGGGGCTCTGGAAACACCATATATTTT CASSYTTRGSGNTIYF
TRBJ2-3 TRBV10-3 . . TGTGCCATCGCAGAGGGACGCTCGGGAGATACGCAGTATTTT CAIAEGRSGDTQYF
TRBJ1-5 TRBV12-3/TRBV12-4 few TRBD1 TGTGCCAGCAGTTTATCAGCAGGGGGGTTGCAGCCCCAGCATTTT CASSLSAGGLQPQHF
TRBJ2-7 TRBV5-5 . TRBD2 TGTGCCAGCAGCTGGCGGGCGGGAGGGCCCTACGAGCAGTACTTC CASSWRAGGPYEQYF